A selection of T cell receptor beta chains follows, all from one sample in a study of human T cells and chemical hapten exposure. One entry per CDR3 protein results from TCRdb running MiXCR on the RACE reads. This table holds about 350,000 distinct CDR3 sequences, over 6% found once. The starting material was whole blood, obtained in connection with sensitization to the hapten diphenylcyclopropenone (DPC). Receptor source: a woman under 30 with alopecia areata. Some clones in this sample may be carry-over from other donors' samples. Both conserved end residues are part of each CDR3. A D gene is named only where the DNA matches it firmly. A row's size may be missing; if present it is once, few, many or a size class.

clone_size j_call d_call v_call cdr3_nt cdr3_aa
. TRBJ1-6 . TRBV7-8 TGTGCCAGCAGCTCCAAGGCCGATGGTGGTTCACCCCTCCACTTT CASSSKADGGSPLHF
. TRBJ2-5 TRBD2 TRBV7-2 TGTGCCAGCAGCCCACCGGGACTAGCGGGGGGACAAGAGACCCAGTACTTC CASSPPGLAGGQETQYF
. TRBJ2-4 . TRBV5-4 TGTGCCAGCAGCCCCGGACCCGCCAGAAACATTCAGTACTTC CASSPGPARNIQYF
few TRBJ1-4 . TRBV5-1 TGCGCCAGCAGTCAAAATGGTGAAAAACTGTTTTTT CASSQNGEKLFF
few TRBJ2-1 . TRBV29-1 TGCAGCGTTGAAGGGACGGCGGATGAGCAGTTCTTC CSVEGTADEQFF
few TRBJ2-1 . TRBV7-9 TGTGCCAGCAGCTTAGACAGGTCCGATTACAATGAGCAGTTCTTC CASSLDRSDYNEQFF
many TRBJ2-5 . TRBV2 TGTGCCAGCACTCCTTCTACGGTATGGGAGACCCAGTACTTC CASTPSTVWETQYF
many TRBJ2-1 TRBD2 TRBV6-5 TGTGCCAGCAGTCTTGGCGGAACGGGGGGGGAGCAGTTCTTC CASSLGGTGGEQFF
many TRBJ2-3 . TRBV6-4 TGTGCCAGCAGTGCAAACTCCGGGACATCAACAGATACGCAGTATTTT CASSANSGTSTDTQYF
. TRBJ2-6 . TRBV6-5 TGTGCCAGCAGTTCTTTCGCCTATTGGACAGAATCCTCTGGGGCCAACGTCCTGACTTTC CASSSFAYWTESSGANVLTF
many TRBJ1-4 . TRBV9 TGTGCCAGCAGCGAATCTCATGAAAGAGGGAAACTGTTTTTT CASSESHERGKLFF
. TRBJ1-5 TRBD1 TRBV5-1 TGCGCCAGCAGCTTACAGGGGGCTGAGGGGCAGCCCCAGCATTTT CASSLQGAEGQPQHF
few TRBJ1-5 TRBD1 TRBV6-6 TGTGCCAGCAGCGAGACAGGGGAGCAGCCCCAGCATTTT CASSETGEQPQHF
many TRBJ2-7 . TRBV28 TGTGCCAGCAGACGAGAGGGCTACGAGCAGTACTTC CASRREGYEQYF
. TRBJ2-7 . TRBV11-2 TGTGCCAGCAGCTCAGCCCCCGAGGACTACGAGCAGTACTTC CASSSAPEDYEQYF
many TRBJ1-5 . TRBV12-3/TRBV12-4 TGTGCCAGCAGTTCGGGGAGGGTTGGCAATCAGCCCCAGCATTTT CASSSGRVGNQPQHF
many TRBJ1-6 TRBD1 TRBV12-3/TRBV12-4 TGTGCCAGCAGTTTTGGGACAGGTTATTCACCCCTCCACTTT CASSFGTGYSPLHF
. TRBJ1-4 . TRBV14 TGTGCCAGCAGCCGCCAGCCGGGGGGTGAAAAACTGTTTTTT CASSRQPGGEKLFF
many TRBJ2-1 . TRBV20-1 TGCAGTGCTAGCCACTCCCGGGGTGAGCAGTTCTTC CSASHSRGEQFF
many TRBJ2-2 TRBD1 TRBV10-2 TGCGCCAGCAGTGAGAGTGGGACAGGGCAGACCGGGGAGCTGTTTTTT CASSESGTGQTGELFF
many TRBJ2-7 . TRBV7-2 TGTGCCAGCAGCTTAGTGGTCAGGGCCGGTGGCGAGCAGTACTTC CASSLVVRAGGEQYF
few TRBJ2-2 . TRBV14 TGTGCCAGCAGCCAAGTCAGGCAAGCCGGGGAGCTGTTTTTT CASSQVRQAGELFF